Detailed here is one T cell receptor beta chain. This specimen comes from a study of cytomegalovirus exposure and HLA in healthy donors. The PCR had 60 Vbeta and 13 Jbeta primers. Data came from immunoSEQ multiplex PCR; TCRdb stores just in-frame clones and leaves some out. This sample yields about 89,000 clones, of which 60% to 80% are seen a single time; about 5.9% belongs to the top ten. V was pared by 0 bases and J by 3 bases, with 8 bases between. Germline V gene data show CDR1 as LGHNA and CDR2 as YSLEER. The CDR3 loop spans 14 amino acids. Sequencing was done on a sample of PBMCs. The chain couples TRBV4-3 to TRBJ1-1, with D perhaps matching TRBD1 (5 bases). This TCR came from a woman between 25 and 40 years old in good health and CMV-seronegative. The CDR3 protein is CASSQDRGYTEAFF. The CDR3, as DNA: TGCGCCAGCAGCCAAGATAGGGGTTACACTGAAGCTTTCTTT.